The source of this TCR beta chain is a study of radiotherapy plus CTLA-4 blockade in lung cancer. Overall study: Patients showed objective responses in over 15% of cases, and disease control was achieved by approximately 33%. Study results and limitations: In blood, after radiotherapy plus ipilimumab, tumor-derived TCR clones expanded. Response was reportedly best predicted by early blood T cell clone dynamics, with interferon-beta.

The CDR3 sequence is 14 residues long. The germline V and J ends were trimmed by 3 bases and 0 bases, with 9 bases remaining between them. Per the germline V gene, CDR1 is GTSNPN and CDR2 is SVGIG (reference sequence). Each patient with chemo-refractory metastatic non-small-cell lung cancer was treated with focal radiation plus CTLA-4 blockade using ipilimumab. Only in-frame clones appear in the TCRdb table, and some are missing; sequencing was by immunoSEQ multiplex PCR. Counted here are about 98,000 clones, 82% occurring once; the ten biggest clones make up roughly 3.5%. As to this clone: Antigen unknown.

The receptor was derived from a human donor with non-small cell lung cancer who had a partial response to radiotherapy plus ipilimumab. The sequences come from peripheral blood, collected from a patient treated with radiotherapy plus ipilimumab. The V and J genes are TRBV30 and TRBJ1-3; D is uncertain. For the CDR3, the DNA is TGTGCCTGGAGGCCGGTTAACTCTGGAAACACCATATATTTT. Encoded protein: CAWRPVNSGNTIYF. The whole variable domain, filled in from reference TRBV30 and TRBJ1-3, reads SQTIHQWPATLVQPVGSPLSLECTVEGTSNPNLYWYRQAAGRGLQLLFYSVGIGQISSEVPQNLSASRPQDRQFILSSKKLLLSDSGFYLCAWRPVNSGNTIYFGEGSWLTVV.